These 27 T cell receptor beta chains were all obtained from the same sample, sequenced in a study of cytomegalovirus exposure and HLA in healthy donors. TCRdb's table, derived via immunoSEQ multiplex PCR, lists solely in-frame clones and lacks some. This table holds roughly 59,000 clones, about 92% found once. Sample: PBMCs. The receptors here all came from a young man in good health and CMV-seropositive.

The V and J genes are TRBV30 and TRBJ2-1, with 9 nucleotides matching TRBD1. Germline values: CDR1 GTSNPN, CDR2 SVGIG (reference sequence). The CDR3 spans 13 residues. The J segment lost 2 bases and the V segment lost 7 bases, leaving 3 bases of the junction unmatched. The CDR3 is CALGDRAYNEQFF. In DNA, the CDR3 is TGTGCCTTGGGGGACAGGGCCTACAATGAGCAGTTCTTC.

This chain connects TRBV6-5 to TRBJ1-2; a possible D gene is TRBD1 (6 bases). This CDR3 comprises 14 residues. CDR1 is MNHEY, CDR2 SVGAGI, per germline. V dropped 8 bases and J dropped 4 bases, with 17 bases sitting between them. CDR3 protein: CASHSSGQSYGYTF. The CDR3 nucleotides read TGTGCCAGCCATTCCTCGGGACAAAGCTATGGCTACACCTTC.

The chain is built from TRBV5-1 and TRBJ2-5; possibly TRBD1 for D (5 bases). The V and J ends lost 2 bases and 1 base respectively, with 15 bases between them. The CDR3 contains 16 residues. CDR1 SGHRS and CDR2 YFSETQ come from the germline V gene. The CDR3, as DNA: TGCGCCAGCAGCTTTGGGGCCAGGGAAGTCCAAGAGACCCAGTACTTC. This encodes CASSFGAREVQETQYF.

CDR3 bases: TGTGCCAGCAGTGGAATAGGGACAGAAGGAAACACCATATATTTT. It encodes CASSGIGTEGNTIYF. The rearrangement links TRBV6-1 to TRBJ1-3; 7 positions match TRBD1. This CDR3 is 15 amino acids long. Germline CDR1 is MNHNS and CDR2 is SASEGT. V was pared by 4 bases and J by 4 bases, with 7 bases of the junction left unmatched.

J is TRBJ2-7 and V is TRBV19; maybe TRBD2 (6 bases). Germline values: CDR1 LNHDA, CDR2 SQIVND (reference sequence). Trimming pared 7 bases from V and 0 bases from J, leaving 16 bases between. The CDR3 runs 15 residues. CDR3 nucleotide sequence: TGTGCCAGTACGCGCGGGGTGGGGGTCTCCTACGAGCAGTACTTC. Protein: CASTRGVGVSYEQYF.

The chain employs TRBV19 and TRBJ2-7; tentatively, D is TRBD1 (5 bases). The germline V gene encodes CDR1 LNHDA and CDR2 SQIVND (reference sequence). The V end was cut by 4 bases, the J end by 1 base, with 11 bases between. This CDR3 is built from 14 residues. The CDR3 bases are TGTGCCAGTAGTACCCAGGACATATCCTACGAGCAGTACTTC. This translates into CASSTQDISYEQYF.

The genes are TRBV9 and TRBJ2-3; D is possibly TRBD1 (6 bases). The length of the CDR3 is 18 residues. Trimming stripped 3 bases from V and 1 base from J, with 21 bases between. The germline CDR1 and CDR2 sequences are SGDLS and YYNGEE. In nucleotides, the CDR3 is TGTGCCAGCAGCGCGACGCGGCCGTGGGCAGGGGGCACAGATACGCAGTATTTT. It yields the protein CASSATRPWAGGTDTQYF.

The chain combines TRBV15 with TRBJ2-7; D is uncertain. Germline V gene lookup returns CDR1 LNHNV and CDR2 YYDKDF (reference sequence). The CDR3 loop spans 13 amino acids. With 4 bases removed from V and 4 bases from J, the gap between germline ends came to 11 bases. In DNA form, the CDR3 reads TGTGCCACCAGCACTGGCCTCAGATACGAGCAGTACTTC. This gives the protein CATSTGLRYEQYF.

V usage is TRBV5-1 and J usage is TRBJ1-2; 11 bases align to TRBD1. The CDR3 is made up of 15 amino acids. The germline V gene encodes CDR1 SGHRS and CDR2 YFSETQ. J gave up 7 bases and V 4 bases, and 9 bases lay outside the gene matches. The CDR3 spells CASSHLDRGQGGYTF. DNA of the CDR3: TGCGCCAGCAGCCACCTGGACAGGGGGCAAGGTGGCTACACCTTC.

This CDR3 is CASSQGDSSYEQYF. Written as DNA, the CDR3 is TGCGCCAGCAGCCAGGGGGACAGCTCCTACGAGCAGTACTTC. This chain links TRBV4-1 with TRBJ2-7; 7 nucleotides align to TRBD1. V was pared by 3 bases and J by 0 bases, with 2 bases of the junction left unmatched. CDR1 and CDR2 from the germline V gene are MGHRA and YSYEKL. The CDR3 covers 14 residues.

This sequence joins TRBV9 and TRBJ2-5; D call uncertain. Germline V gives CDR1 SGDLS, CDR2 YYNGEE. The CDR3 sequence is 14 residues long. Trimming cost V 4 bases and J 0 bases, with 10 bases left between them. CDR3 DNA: TGTGCCAGCAGCCCCGCGGCCTACCAAGAGACCCAGTACTTC. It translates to CASSPAAYQETQYF.

DNA of the CDR3: TGTGCCAGCAGCACCGCGGCCGGCGGGAGTAGGGGCAATGAGCAGTTCTTC. Translated, it gives CASSTAAGGSRGNEQFF. The chain couples TRBV7-6 to TRBJ2-1; 7 nucleotides line up with TRBD2. The germline V gene has CDR1 SGHVS and CDR2 FNYEAQ. This CDR3 is 17 amino acids long. J was trimmed by 6 bases and V by 5 bases; bases with no gene match: 16.

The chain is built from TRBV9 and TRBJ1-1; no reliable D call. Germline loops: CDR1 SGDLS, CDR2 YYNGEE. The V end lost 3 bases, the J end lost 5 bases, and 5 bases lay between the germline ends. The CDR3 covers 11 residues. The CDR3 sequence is CASSGGTEAFF. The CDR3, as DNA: TGTGCCAGCAGCGGCGGGACTGAAGCTTTCTTT.

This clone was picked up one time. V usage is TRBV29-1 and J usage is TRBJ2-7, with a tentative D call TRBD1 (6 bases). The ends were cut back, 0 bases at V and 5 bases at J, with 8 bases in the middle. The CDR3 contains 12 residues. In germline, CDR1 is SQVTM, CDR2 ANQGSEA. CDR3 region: CSVEETGHEQYF. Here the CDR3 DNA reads TGCAGCGTTGAAGAGACAGGCCACGAGCAGTACTTC.

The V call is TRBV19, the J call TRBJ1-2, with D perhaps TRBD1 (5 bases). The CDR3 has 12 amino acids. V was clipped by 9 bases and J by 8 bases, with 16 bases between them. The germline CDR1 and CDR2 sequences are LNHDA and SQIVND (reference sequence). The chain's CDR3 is CASEQYRGGYTF. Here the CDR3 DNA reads TGTGCCAGCGAGCAGTATAGGGGAGGCTACACCTTC.

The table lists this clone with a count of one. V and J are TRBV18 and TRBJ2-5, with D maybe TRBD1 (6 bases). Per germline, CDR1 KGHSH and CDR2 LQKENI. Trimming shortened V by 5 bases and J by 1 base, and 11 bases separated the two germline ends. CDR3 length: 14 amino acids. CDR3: CASSANRAQETQYF. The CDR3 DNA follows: TGTGCCAGCTCAGCGAACAGGGCCCAAGAGACCCAGTACTTC. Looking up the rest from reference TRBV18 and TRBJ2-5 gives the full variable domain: NAGVMQNPRHLVRRRGQEARLRCSPMKGHSHVYWYRQLPEEGLKFMVYLQKENIIDESGMPKERFSAEFPKEGPSILRIQQVVRGDSAAYFCASSANRAQETQYFGPGTRLLVL.

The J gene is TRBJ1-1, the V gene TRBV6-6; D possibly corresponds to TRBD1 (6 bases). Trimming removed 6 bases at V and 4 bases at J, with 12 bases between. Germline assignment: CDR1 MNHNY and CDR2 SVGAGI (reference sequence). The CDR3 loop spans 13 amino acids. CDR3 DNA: TGTGCCAGCAGCCAGGGGTCGGGCACTGAAGCTTTCTTT. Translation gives CASSQGSGTEAFF.

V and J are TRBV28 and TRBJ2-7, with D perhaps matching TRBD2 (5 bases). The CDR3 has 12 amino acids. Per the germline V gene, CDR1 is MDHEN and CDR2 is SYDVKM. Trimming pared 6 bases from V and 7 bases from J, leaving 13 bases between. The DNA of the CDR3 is TGTGCCAGCAGCCTGCCATGGAGGGAGCAGTACTTC. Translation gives CASSLPWREQYF.

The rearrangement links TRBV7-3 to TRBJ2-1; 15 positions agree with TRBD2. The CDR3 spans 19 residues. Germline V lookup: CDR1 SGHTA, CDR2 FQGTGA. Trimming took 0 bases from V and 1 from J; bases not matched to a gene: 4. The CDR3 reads CASSLTRTSGRGSYNEQFF. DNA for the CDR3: TGTGCCAGCAGCTTAACCCGGACTAGCGGGAGGGGATCCTACAATGAGCAGTTCTTC.

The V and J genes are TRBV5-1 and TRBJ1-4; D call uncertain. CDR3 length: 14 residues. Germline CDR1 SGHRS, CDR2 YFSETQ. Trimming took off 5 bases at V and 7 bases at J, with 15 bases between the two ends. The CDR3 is CASSRMSNSEKLFF. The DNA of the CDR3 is TGCGCCAGCAGTCGGATGTCCAACAGTGAAAAACTGTTTTTT.

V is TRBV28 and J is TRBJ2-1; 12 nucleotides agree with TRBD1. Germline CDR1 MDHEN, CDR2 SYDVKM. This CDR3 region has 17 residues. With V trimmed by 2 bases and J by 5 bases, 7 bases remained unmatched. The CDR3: CASSLVPGQGADNEQFF. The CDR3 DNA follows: TGTGCCAGCAGTTTAGTCCCGGGACAGGGGGCTGACAATGAGCAGTTCTTC. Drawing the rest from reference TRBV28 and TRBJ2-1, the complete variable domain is DVKVTQSSRYLVKRTGEKVFLECVQDMDHENMFWYRQDPGLGLRLIYFSYDVKMKEKGDIPEGYSVSREKKERFSLILESASTNQTSMYLCASSLVPGQGADNEQFFGPGTRLTVL.

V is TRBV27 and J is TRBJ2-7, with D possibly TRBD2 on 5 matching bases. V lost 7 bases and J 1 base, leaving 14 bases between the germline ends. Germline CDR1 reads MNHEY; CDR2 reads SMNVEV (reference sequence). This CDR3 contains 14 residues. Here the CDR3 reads CASKVGLASYEQYF. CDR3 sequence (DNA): TGTGCCAGCAAGGTCGGGCTAGCTTCCTACGAGCAGTACTTC.

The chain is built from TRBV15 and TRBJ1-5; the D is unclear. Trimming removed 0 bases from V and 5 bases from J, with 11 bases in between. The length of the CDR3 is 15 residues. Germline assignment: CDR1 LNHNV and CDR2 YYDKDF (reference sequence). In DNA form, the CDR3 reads TGTGCCACCAGCAGAGATAAAGGGAGGTATCAGCCCCAGCATTTT. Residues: CATSRDKGRYQPQHF.

CDR3 nucleotide sequence: TGTGCCAGCAGCTTAATAAGGGGTCAAGAGACCCAGTACTTC. As protein: CASSLIRGQETQYF. This chain links TRBV7-2 with TRBJ2-5; TRBD1 might be the D (5 bases). Trimming cost V 2 bases and J 2 bases, with 9 bases left between them. This CDR3 contains 14 residues. CDR1 SGHTA and CDR2 FQGNSA come from the germline V gene.

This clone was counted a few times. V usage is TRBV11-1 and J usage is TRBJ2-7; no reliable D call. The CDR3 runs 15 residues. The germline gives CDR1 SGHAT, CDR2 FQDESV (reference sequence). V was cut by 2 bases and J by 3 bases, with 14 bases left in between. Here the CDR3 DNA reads TGTGCCAGCAGCTTAAATTGGCAATTGGTCTACGAGCAGTACTTC. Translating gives CASSLNWQLVYEQYF.

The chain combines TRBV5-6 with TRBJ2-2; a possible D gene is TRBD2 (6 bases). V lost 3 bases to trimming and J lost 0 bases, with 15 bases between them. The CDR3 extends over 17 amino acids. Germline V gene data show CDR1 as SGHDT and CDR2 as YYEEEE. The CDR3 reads CASSSEEGLANTGELFF. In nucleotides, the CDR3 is TGTGCCAGCAGCTCCGAGGAGGGCTTAGCGAACACCGGGGAGCTGTTTTTT.

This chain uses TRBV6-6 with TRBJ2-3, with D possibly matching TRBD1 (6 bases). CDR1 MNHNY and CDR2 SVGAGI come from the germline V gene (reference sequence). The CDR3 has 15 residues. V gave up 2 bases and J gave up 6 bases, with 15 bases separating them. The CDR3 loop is CASSYVQGSTDTQYF. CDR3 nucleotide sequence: TGTGCCAGCAGTTACGTTCAGGGGTCTACGGATACGCAGTATTTT.